Below, 27 T cell receptor beta chains from the same sample are listed, as sequenced in a study of T cells after yellow fever vaccination. From the 5' RACE reads, TCRdb called clonotypes with MiXCR, one entry per CDR3 protein. The data contain some 120,000 distinct CDR3 sequences, 6.5% to 8% of them seen just once; the ten biggest clones take up roughly 2.6%. The sample here was CD4+ T cells sorted from PBMCs, taken more than 8 days after the first yellow fever vaccination. Receptors were obtained from a man younger than 30 who received the YFV17D yellow fever vaccine.

This clonotype showed up many times. The chain couples TRBV6-1 to TRBJ2-5, with 10 bases fitting TRBD1. V dropped 5 bases and J dropped 4; count of bases not matched to a gene: 7. The CDR3 is 15 amino acids. Germline lookup yields CDR1 MNHNS and CDR2 SASEGT. CDR3 protein: CASSPLGQGGETQYF. CDR3 coding DNA: TGTGCCAGCAGTCCTTTAGGACAGGGGGGAGAGACCCAGTACTTC.

This clonotype was seen repeatedly, ten times or more. This chain's CDR3 is CASSYVMNTGELFF. DNA for the CDR3: TGTGCCAGCAGTTACGTCATGAATACCGGGGAGCTGTTTTTT. The genes are TRBV6-5 and TRBJ2-2; D is unresolved. The CDR3 runs 14 residues. Trimming pared 2 bases from V and 5 bases from J, leaving 9 bases between. Germline V gives CDR1 MNHEY, CDR2 SVGAGI.

In this sample, this clonotype turned up a few times. The chain combines TRBV5-4 with TRBJ2-1; the D call may be TRBD1 or TRBD2 (6 bases each). The CDR3 length is 16 residues. Germline loops: CDR1 SGHNT, CDR2 YYREEE (reference sequence). Trimming removed 4 bases at V and 7 bases at J, with 21 bases between. In nucleotides, the CDR3 is TGTGCCAGCAGCCGTCTAACGGGGGCGCATACTAATGAGCAGTTCTTC. Translated, it gives CASSRLTGAHTNEQFF.

In this sample, this clonotype turned up many times. This chain joins TRBV4-3 and TRBJ2-3; 10 bases match TRBD2. Germline CDR1 is LGHNA and CDR2 is YSLEER. CDR3 length: 18 amino acids. J gave up 1 base and V 0 bases, and 7 bases lay outside the gene matches. The CDR3 DNA reads TGCGCCAGCAGCCAAGAGGCAGCGGGGGGGCTGGGCACAGATACGCAGTATTTT. It yields the protein CASSQEAAGGLGTDTQYF.

This clonotype was counted at least ten times. The chain is built from TRBV20-1 and TRBJ2-7; D is possibly TRBD1 (6 bases). The germline V and J ends were trimmed by 0 bases and 3 bases, with 15 bases remaining between them. This CDR3 contains 15 residues. CDR1 and CDR2 from the germline V gene are DFQATT and SNEGSKA (reference sequence). CDR3 in DNA: TGCAGTGCTAGAGATAACAGGGCGAGGTACTACGAGCAGTACGTC. Residues: CSARDNRARYYEQYV.

This clonotype was seen many times. V gene TRBV11-2 combines with J gene TRBJ2-6; D is unresolved. The V end was cut by 3 bases, the J end by 6 bases, with 6 bases between. The CDR3 length is 13 residues. Germline V gives CDR1 SGHAT, CDR2 FQNNGV. The CDR3 DNA is TGTGCCAGCAGCTTGCGGTTGGCCAACGTCCTGACTTTC. Protein sequence: CASSLRLANVLTF.

This clonotype was seen at least ten times. The J gene is TRBJ2-5, the V gene TRBV5-6; 8 bases are shared with TRBD1. This CDR3 is 16 amino acids long. The trim removed 2 bases at V and 0 bases at J, leaving 6 bases unmatched. Germline V gene data show CDR1 as SGHDT and CDR2 as YYEEEE. CDR3 residues: CASSFGTGSNQETQYF. The CDR3 coding sequence is TGTGCCAGCAGCTTCGGGACAGGCTCCAACCAAGAGACCCAGTACTTC.

At least ten counts were recorded for this clonotype. This sequence joins TRBV7-3 and TRBJ2-3; D unclear. CDR3 length equals 14 residues. Trimming took 1 base from V and 4 from J, leaving 9 bases between them. Germline CDR1 is SGHTA and CDR2 is FQGTGA. CDR3 DNA: TGTGCCAGCAGCTTAAGCAGGTTCGCAGATACGCAGTATTTT. Protein product: CASSLSRFADTQYF.

This clonotype appeared many times. The chain is built from TRBV7-9 and TRBJ2-3; D unresolved. V was clipped by 1 base and J by 4 bases, with 3 bases between them. The CDR3 consists of 12 residues. Germline V gene sequence: CDR1 SEHNR, CDR2 FQNEAQ (reference sequence). The CDR3 spells CASSLDPDTQYF. Here the CDR3 DNA reads TGTGCCAGCAGCTTAGACCCAGATACGCAGTATTTT.

This clonotype occurred many times. CDR3 sequence (DNA): TGTGCCAGCAGCGTCGAAAGGGGTGAGCAGTTCTTC. The encoded protein is CASSVERGEQFF. The rearrangement joins TRBV9 to TRBJ2-1; weak D call: TRBD1 (5 bases). V was pared by 2 bases and J by 9 bases, with 9 bases between. CDR3 size: 12 residues. CDR1 and CDR2 (germline): SGDLS, YYNGEE.

This clonotype came up many times. The rearrangement links TRBV12-3 or TRBV12-4 to TRBJ1-5; perhaps TRBD1 as D (6 bases). This CDR3 region has 13 residues. Trimming pared 7 bases from V and 7 bases from J, leaving 14 bases between. The CDR3 coding sequence is TGTGCCAGCACCGTGGGGGGGCCCCAGCCCCAGCATTTT. This gives the protein CASTVGGPQPQHF.

This clonotype was found many times. The CDR3 sequence: CASSPGTTQSGYTF. The CDR3 nucleotides are TGTGCCAGCAGTCCCGGAACTACACAGAGCGGCTACACCTTC. J is TRBJ1-2 and V is TRBV28; D is unresolved. CDR3 size: 14 residues. V was pared by 5 bases and J by 8 bases, with 18 bases between. CDR1 and CDR2 from the germline V gene are MDHEN and SYDVKM.

This clonotype was seen a few times. The chain combines TRBV5-6 with TRBJ2-5; the D gene could be TRBD1 or TRBD2 (5 bases each). CDR3 length equals 13 residues. Germline assignment: CDR1 SGHDT and CDR2 YYEEEE. V dropped 4 bases and J dropped 7 bases, with 14 bases sitting between them. As DNA, the CDR3 is TGTGCCAGCAGCCGGGACCGCATAGGGACCCAGTACTTC. Amino acids: CASSRDRIGTQYF.

This clonotype was recorded a few times. The chain joins TRBV19 to TRBJ1-6; D might be TRBD1 (5 bases). The ends were cut back, 5 bases at V and 10 bases at J, with 18 bases in the middle. In germline, CDR1 is LNHDA, CDR2 SQIVND (reference sequence). The CDR3 spans 15 residues. This CDR3 is CASSEKVGRESPLHF. CDR3 DNA sequence: TGTGCCAGTAGTGAGAAAGTGGGGCGCGAATCACCCCTCCACTTT.

The chain links TRBV5-1 to TRBJ2-1; a weak D match, TRBD1 (5 bases). The CDR3 runs 15 residues. V lost 5 bases and J lost 6, with 18 bases in between. In germline, CDR1 is SGHRS, CDR2 YFSETQ. The CDR3 DNA sequence: TGCGCCAGCAGAAAAGGCGCACAGGAGATCAATGAGCAGTTCTTC. Residues: CASRKGAQEINEQFF.

This clonotype has ten or more counts. The gene calls are TRBV6-1 and TRBJ1-2; D remains ambiguous. CDR3 size: 15 residues. The germline gives CDR1 MNHNS, CDR2 SASEGT. The germline V and J ends were trimmed by 1 base and 4 bases, with 13 bases remaining between them. In nucleotides, the CDR3 is TGTGCCAGCAGTGAAGGGGCGGGCCCCGGCTATGGCTACACCTTC. Amino acid sequence: CASSEGAGPGYGYTF.

This clonotype was counted at least ten times. The rearrangement uses TRBV7-9 and TRBJ2-1; perhaps TRBD2 as D (5 bases). The CDR3 contains 12 residues. CDR1 SEHNR and CDR2 FQNEAQ come from the germline V gene (reference sequence). V lost 5 bases to trimming and J lost 8 bases, with 10 bases between them. CDR3 DNA sequence: TGTGCCAGCAGCCCTGCGAGGGATGAGCAGTTCTTC. Its translation: CASSPARDEQFF. Supplemented by reference TRBV7-9 and TRBJ2-1, the full variable domain reads DTGVSQNPRHKITKRGQNVTFRCDPISEHNRLYWYRQTLGQGPEFLTYFQNEAQLEKSRLLSDRFSAERPKGSFSTLEIQRTEQGDSAMYLCASSPARDEQFFGPGTRLTVL.

This clonotype appeared many times. The genes are TRBV7-3 and TRBJ2-2, with D possibly being TRBD1 (6 bases). With 8 bases removed from V and 6 bases from J, the gap between germline ends came to 16 bases. The CDR3 has 14 amino acids. Germline values: CDR1 SGHTA, CDR2 FQGTGA. This CDR3 is CASQIQGNAGELFF. The DNA for the CDR3 is TGTGCCAGCCAGATACAGGGCAACGCCGGGGAGCTGTTTTTT.

This clonotype has ten or more counts. The gene calls are TRBV19 and TRBJ2-3; TRBD1 is a possible D gene (5 bases). Germline-derived CDR1 and CDR2 are LNHDA and SQIVND (reference sequence). The CDR3 consists of 13 residues. Trimming took 3 bases from V and 3 from J, leaving 7 bases between them. DNA for the CDR3: TGTGCCAGTAGTATGCAGGGAACAGATACGCAGTATTTT. This sequence encodes CASSMQGTDTQYF.

This clonotype occurred many times. V gene TRBV30 combines with J gene TRBJ2-1; no reliable D call. From germline, CDR1 is GTSNPN and CDR2 SVGIG (reference sequence). The CDR3 sequence is 12 residues long. V was pared by 2 bases and J by 6 bases, with 8 bases between. The CDR3 bases are TGTGCCTGGAGTAAACGAATCAATGAGCAGTTCTTC. Its translation: CAWSKRINEQFF.

V gene TRBV20-1 combines with J gene TRBJ1-5; the match to TRBD1 covers 8 bases. Germline V lookup: CDR1 DFQATT, CDR2 SNEGSKA (reference sequence). The CDR3 loop spans 16 amino acids. The junction had 10 bases not matched to a gene; V was cut back by 0 bases and J by 6 bases. CDR3 DNA: TGCAGTGCTAGAGAGCCGCAGGGGGCTCGCGGTCAGCCCCAGCATTTT. It is translated as CSAREPQGARGQPQHF.

This clonotype has more than one count but fewer than ten. The chain recombines TRBV20-1 with TRBJ1-4; D perhaps matches TRBD1 (6 bases). The CDR3 length is 15 residues. Per germline, CDR1 DFQATT and CDR2 SNEGSKA (reference sequence). V dropped 0 bases and J dropped 6 bases, with 14 bases sitting between them. CDR3 sequence (DNA): TGCAGTGCTAGAGATTCCAGGGGCGCGTATGAAAAACTGTTTTTT. Its protein is CSARDSRGAYEKLFF.

In its sample, this clonotype was seen many times. The chain uses TRBV10-3 and TRBJ1-5, with 8 positions matching TRBD1. V trimming: 5 bases; J trimming: 7 bases; junction bases outside the gene matches: 4. Germline lookup yields CDR1 ENHRY and CDR2 SYGVKD. The CDR3 loop spans 13 amino acids. The CDR3 is CAISTGGRQPQHF. The CDR3 DNA reads TGTGCCATCAGTACAGGGGGTCGGCAGCCCCAGCATTTT.

This clonotype has only a few counts. The chain uses TRBV5-1 and TRBJ1-2; tentative D call: TRBD1 (6 bases). Trimming stripped 0 bases from V and 7 bases from J, with 13 bases between. This CDR3 has 14 residues. Germline V CDR1 and CDR2: SGHRS, YFSETQ. This CDR3 reads CASSLDTGYSGYTF. The CDR3 DNA follows: TGCGCCAGCAGCTTGGACACAGGGTACAGTGGCTACACCTTC.

This clonotype occurred many times. The chain uses TRBV11-2 and TRBJ2-2; D might be TRBD2 (6 bases). The CDR3 has 15 amino acids. Germline lookup yields CDR1 SGHAT and CDR2 FQNNGV. V was shortened by 3 bases and J by 1 base, with 9 bases between the two germline ends. The CDR3 sequence: CASSLDGGNTGELFF. The DNA of the CDR3 is TGTGCCAGCAGCTTGGACGGGGGGAACACCGGGGAGCTGTTTTTT.

This clonotype occurred many times. The chain recombines TRBV6-2 or TRBV6-3 with TRBJ2-1; the D gene is possibly TRBD2 (5 bases). CDR1 and CDR2 (germline): MNHEY, SVGEGT. The V end was cut by 9 bases, the J end by 4 bases, with 22 bases between. This CDR3 is built from 16 residues. CDR3 in DNA: TGTGCCAGTTACGGGGTGGGTCAAGGGAGATACAATGAGCAGTTCTTC. Protein: CASYGVGQGRYNEQFF.

This clonotype has at least ten counts. The chain links TRBV5-1 to TRBJ1-1; D not certain. Germline V gene lookup returns CDR1 SGHRS and CDR2 YFSETQ. V lost 0 bases, J lost 1 base, and 10 bases lay in between. The CDR3 sequence is 15 residues long. The CDR3 coding sequence is TGCGCCAGCAGCTTGGGCGGTCCGAGGAACACTGAAGCTTTCTTT. Translated: CASSLGGPRNTEAFF. Full variable domain (outside the CDR3, taken from reference TRBV5-1 and TRBJ1-1): KAGVTQTPRYLIKTRGQQVTLSCSPISGHRSVSWYQQTPGQGLQFLFEYFSETQRNKGNFPGRFSGRQFSNSRSEMNVSTLELGDSALYLCASSLGGPRNTEAFFGQGTRLTVV.